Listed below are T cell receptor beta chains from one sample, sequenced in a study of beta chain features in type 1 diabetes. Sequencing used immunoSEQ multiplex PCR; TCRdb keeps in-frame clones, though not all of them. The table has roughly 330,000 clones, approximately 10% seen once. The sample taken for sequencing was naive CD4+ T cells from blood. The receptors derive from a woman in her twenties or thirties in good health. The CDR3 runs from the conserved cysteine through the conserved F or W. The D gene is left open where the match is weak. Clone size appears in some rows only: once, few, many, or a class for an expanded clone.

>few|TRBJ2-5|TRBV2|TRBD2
TGTGCCAGCAGTGTAGGGACTAGCACAGAGACCCAGTACTTC
CASSVGTSTETQYF
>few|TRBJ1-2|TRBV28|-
TGTGCCAGCAGTTCCGCCACTCGTGAGGGGACTACCTATGGCTACACCTTC
CASSSATREGTTYGYTF
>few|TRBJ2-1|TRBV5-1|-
TGCGCCAGCAGCTTGAGGTCTACAGGTTACAATGAGCAGTTCTTC
CASSLRSTGYNEQFF
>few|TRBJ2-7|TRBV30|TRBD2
TGTGCCTGGAGGGAGGGGACTAGCGGGAAGTACGAGCAGTACTTC
CAWREGTSGKYEQYF
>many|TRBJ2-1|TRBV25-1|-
TGTGCCAGCAGTGAGGGCTCCGCCACCAATGAGCAGTTCTTC
CASSEGSATNEQFF
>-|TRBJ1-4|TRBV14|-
TGTGCCAGCAGCCAACCAGGGACGGGGGCAACTAATGAAAAACTGTTTTTT
CASSQPGTGATNEKLFF
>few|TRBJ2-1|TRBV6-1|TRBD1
TGTGCCAGCAGTGTGGACAGGGGGCGGTACAATGAGCAGTTCTTC
CASSVDRGRYNEQFF
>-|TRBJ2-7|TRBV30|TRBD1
TGTGCCTGGAGTAGGACAGGGGGCGACGAGCAGTACTTC
CAWSRTGGDEQYF
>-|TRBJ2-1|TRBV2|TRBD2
TGTGCCAGCAGAGGCGGGAGGAGCAATGAGCAGTTCTTC
CASRGGRSNEQFF
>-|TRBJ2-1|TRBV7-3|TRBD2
TGTGCCAGCAGCTTATTTATGGCTAGCGGGACCTACAATGAGCAGTTCTTC
CASSLFMASGTYNEQFF
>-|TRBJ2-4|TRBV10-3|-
TGTGCCATCAGTGGTGAGACCAAAAACATTCAGTACTTC
CAISGETKNIQYF
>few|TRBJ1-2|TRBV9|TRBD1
TGTGCCAGCAGCATATGGGACAGCCCCTATGGCTACACCTTC
CASSIWDSPYGYTF
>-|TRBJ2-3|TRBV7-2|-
TGTGCCAGCAGCTTAGGCTCAAGGGGCGGGGGCACAGATACGCAGTATTTT
CASSLGSRGGGTDTQYF
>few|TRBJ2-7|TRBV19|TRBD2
TGTGCCAGTAGTAACCCCCGGACTAGCGACGAGCAGTACTTC
CASSNPRTSDEQYF
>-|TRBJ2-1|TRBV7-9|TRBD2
TGTGCCAGCAGCTTAGGAGCTAGCGGGAAATTTAGTTTTAATGAGCAGTTCTTC
CASSLGASGKFSFNEQFF
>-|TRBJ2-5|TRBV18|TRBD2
TGTGCCAGCTCACCCGTCAGCGGGAACGTTCAAGAGACCCAGTACTTC
CASSPVSGNVQETQYF
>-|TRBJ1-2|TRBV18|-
TGTGCCAGCTCACCACCGTGGGGCCGGGAGGACTATGGCTACACCTTC
CASSPPWGREDYGYTF
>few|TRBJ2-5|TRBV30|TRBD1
TGTGCCTGGAGTGTAGTACAGGGGGCTGGGGAGACCCAGTACTTC
CAWSVVQGAGETQYF
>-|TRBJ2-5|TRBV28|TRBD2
TGTGCCAGCAGTCTCTCGGGACTAGCGGGAGGTGGGCAAGAGACCCAGTACTTC
CASSLSGLAGGGQETQYF
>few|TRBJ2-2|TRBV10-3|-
TGTGCCACAACAGGTCACACCGGGGAGCTGTTTTTT
CATTGHTGELFF
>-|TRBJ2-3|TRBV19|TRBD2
TGTGCCAGTAGTATTGGGATAGCGGGGAGCACAGATACGCAGTATTTT
CASSIGIAGSTDTQYF
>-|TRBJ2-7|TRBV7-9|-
TGTGCCAGCAGCTTAGTGGCGGACACCTACGAGCAGTACTTC
CASSLVADTYEQYF
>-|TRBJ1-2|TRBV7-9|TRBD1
TGTGCCAGCAGCCAGAGGACAGGAGAAAACTATGGCTACACCTTC
CASSQRTGENYGYTF
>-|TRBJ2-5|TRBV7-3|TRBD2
TGTGCCAGCAGCTTAATTGGGGGAGGGCCTCAAGAGACCCAGTACTTC
CASSLIGGGPQETQYF
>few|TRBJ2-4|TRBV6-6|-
TGTGCCAGCAGGGCAGCTGGGCTTCTAGCCAAAAACATTCAGTACTTC
CASRAAGLLAKNIQYF
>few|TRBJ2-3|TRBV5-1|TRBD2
TGCGCCAGCAGCTTAGGGGCGGGAGGGCCTGGCACAGATACGCAGTATTTT
CASSLGAGGPGTDTQYF
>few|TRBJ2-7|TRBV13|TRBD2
TGTGCCAGCAGCGGCGGACTAGCGGGAGGACGCGAGCAGTACTTC
CASSGGLAGGREQYF
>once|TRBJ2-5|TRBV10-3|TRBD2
TGTGCCATCAGTGTCTGGGAGGGACAAGAGACCCAGTACTTC
CAISVWEGQETQYF
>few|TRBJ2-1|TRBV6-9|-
TGTGCCAGCAGTCCGTGGGACACCGGCTCCTACAATGAGCAGTTCTTC
CASSPWDTGSYNEQFF
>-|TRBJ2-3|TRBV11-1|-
TGTGCCAGCAGCCCGAGTTCTGTGATAGATACGCAGTATTTT
CASSPSSVIDTQYF
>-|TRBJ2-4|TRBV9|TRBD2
TGTGCCAGCAGCGTGGGACTAGCGGGAGCGGACATTCAGTACTTC
CASSVGLAGADIQYF
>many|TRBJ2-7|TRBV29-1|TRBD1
TGCAGCGTAGGAACAGGGGTCTACGAGCAGTACTTC
CSVGTGVYEQYF
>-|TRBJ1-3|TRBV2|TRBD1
TGTGCCAGCAGTTGGGACAGGCGGTTGAATCCCCCCACGCCGTTT
CASSWDRRLNPPTPF
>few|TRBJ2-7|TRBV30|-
TGTGCCTGGAGTACAGGGCCCTACGAGCAGTACTTC
CAWSTGPYEQYF
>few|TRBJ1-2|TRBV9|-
TGTGCCAGCAGCGCTGGGACGCCGGGGGACTATGGCTACACCTTC
CASSAGTPGDYGYTF
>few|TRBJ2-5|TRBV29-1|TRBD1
TGCAGCGGGGTGTTGACAGGGAAGGGTTTAGTCCCAGAGACCCAGTACTTC
CSGVLTGKGLVPETQYF
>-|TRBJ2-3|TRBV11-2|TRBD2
TGTGCCAGCAGCCGATTCCCGGGACTAGCGGGTAGCACAGATACGCAGTATTTT
CASSRFPGLAGSTDTQYF
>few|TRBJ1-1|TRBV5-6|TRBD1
TGTGCCAGCAGCCTGGACAGGGGGGTGAACACTGAAGCTTTCTTT
CASSLDRGVNTEAFF
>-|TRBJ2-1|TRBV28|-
TGTGCCAGCAGTTTAGAGCCCCTAGGAAAGCAGTTCTTC
CASSLEPLGKQFF
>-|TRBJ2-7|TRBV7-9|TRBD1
TGTGCCAGCAGCTACCGGGACAGGGGGTTATCCTACGAGCAGTACTTC
CASSYRDRGLSYEQYF
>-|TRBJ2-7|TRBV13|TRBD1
TGTGCCAGCGGACTTTTTTGGGGACAGGGAGTGAATTACGAGCAGTACTTC
CASGLFWGQGVNYEQYF
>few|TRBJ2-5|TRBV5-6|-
TGTGCCAGCAGCTTGGTTTGGGGGCTCCAAGAGACCCAGTACTTC
CASSLVWGLQETQYF
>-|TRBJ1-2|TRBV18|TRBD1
TGTGCCAGCTCCCCCGACAGGGCTGGTGGCTACACCTTC
CASSPDRAGGYTF
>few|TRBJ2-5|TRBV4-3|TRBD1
TGCGCCAGCAGCCAAGATGACAGGGCTAGCCAAGAGACCCAGTACTTC
CASSQDDRASQETQYF
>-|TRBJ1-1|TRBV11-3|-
TGTGCCAGCAGCAGCATCGGCACTGAAGCTTTCTTT
CASSSIGTEAFF
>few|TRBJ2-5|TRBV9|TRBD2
TGTGCCAGCAGCGTAACCGCCCCCGGGCGGGAGCAACAGACCCAGTACTTC
CASSVTAPGREQQTQYF
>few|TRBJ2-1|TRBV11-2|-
TGTGCCAGCAGCTTAGGTGAGGGAAATGAGCAGTTCTTC
CASSLGEGNEQFF
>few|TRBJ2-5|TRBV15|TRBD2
TGTGCCACCAGCAGAGATCGGACTAGCGGGAGGCCTCGAAAAGAGACCCAGTACTTC
CATSRDRTSGRPRKETQYF
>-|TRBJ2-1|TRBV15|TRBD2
TGTGCCACCAGCGCTCCGGGACTAGCGGGAGGTTACAATGAGCAGTTCTTC
CATSAPGLAGGYNEQFF
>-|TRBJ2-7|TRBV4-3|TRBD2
TGCGCCAGCAGCCAAGAACTAGCGGGAGGCGAGCAGTACTTC
CASSQELAGGEQYF
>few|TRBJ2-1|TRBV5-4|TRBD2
TGTGCCAGCAGCTTGGCCTACGGGAGGGCCCTCAACAATGAGCAGTTCTTC
CASSLAYGRALNNEQFF
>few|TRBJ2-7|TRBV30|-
TGTGCCTGGAGTTCGGTCGGTTACGAGCAGTACTTC
CAWSSVGYEQYF
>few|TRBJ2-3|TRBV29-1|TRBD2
TGCAGCCCAGCTTTAGCGGGAGCTGGCTCAGATACGCAGTATTTT
CSPALAGAGSDTQYF
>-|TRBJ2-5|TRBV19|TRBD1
TGTGCCAGTAGTTCGGACAGGGGTGCACAAGAGACCCAGTACTTC
CASSSDRGAQETQYF